This T cell receptor (beta chain) was profiled in a study of T cells in localized non-small cell lung cancer (dated by TCRdb to about 2020). The study in broad terms: The study examined T cell repertoires in under 300 patients with early-stage NSCLC and compared tumors with uninvolved tumor-adjacent lungs. All 240 or so NSCLC patients in the cohort were treatment-naive and had localized lung tumors that were resected. Of the NSCLC patients, around 130 were male and around 97 were female, and the mean age was approximately 66 years. What the study reported, not specific to this receptor: Since the design was exploratory, TCR variables were selected using unadjusted p-values with no false-discovery rate correction. The highest T cell clonality was observed in uninvolved tumor-adjacent lung, where clonality exceeded that of tumor, suggesting that antigenic responses were more focused in uninvolved tumor-adjacent lung. Longer overall survival was associated with higher T cell density in blood, whereas shorter survival was associated with higher clonality in adjacent lung. Because multi-region tumor sequencing was not performed, intratumor heterogeneity could not be ruled out. Of the top 100 tumor clones, a median of approximately 60 were detected in paired uninvolved adjacent lung; under 35 were also among that lung's top 100.

Uninvolved adjacent lung was obtained at least 2 cm from the tumor margin, and the absence of atypia was confirmed by two independent pathologists. At diagnosis, tumor, uninvolved tumor-adjacent lung and peripheral blood were collected and then preserved as a mix of FFPE and fresh-frozen material. For CDR1 and CDR2, the germline V gene lists SGHNT and YENEEA. Taken from cysteine to phenylalanine, the CDR3 has 15 residues. Kept here is only the CDR3 DNA, which spans 45 bases and is read in frame from base 1. By how much of the sample it makes up, this clone is large (0.1 to 1%). This receptor's antigen is unknown. An end of the junction differs from the germline gene, which may be a read error. The immunoSEQ Assay was used to sequence TCR beta CDR3 regions from DNA. The authors' pipeline ran thus. To compute T cell density, TCR beta template counts were normalized to usable DNA, which was estimated by amplifying housekeeping genes. Richness was estimated using the preseqR package, with extrapolation to 400,000 templates for PBMC samples and to 120,000 templates for tissue samples. Clonality was calculated as one minus Pielou's evenness. To identify tissue-enriched TCRs, differential abundance testing was run on productive amino-acid clonotypes with a minimum total count of 5 and an alpha of 0.1. The Jaccard Index and the Morisita Overlap Index were used to measure repertoire overlap between compartments. GLIPH clustered TCR beta CDR3s with public tetramer-defined viral CDR3s; viral motifs required at least three viral sequences plus V-gene enrichment. The source is immuneACCESS, and TCRdb retained only in-frame sequences with V and J called. Part of the clones is not carried over; for the studies checked, unresolved V genes explain less than half of this, and the remainder is unexplained. V, J and clone size derive from that table, while D and trimming were established from the DNA sequence. For this sample the table gives 2,000 to 2,500 clones, of which approximately 29% were detected only once. Clones ranked in the top ten supply roughly a sixth of the sample.

The TCR comes from a woman aged 40-75 years with stage II squamous cell lung carcinoma. The V gene is TRBV11-3 and the J gene is TRBJ1-3; TRBD1 might be the D gene, on 5 matching bases. This specimen was normal lung tissue next to the tumor, taken before any cancer treatment. The CDR3 has the sequence CASSLDLGAGNTIYF. The DNA sequence reads TGTGCTAGCAGCTTAGATCTGGGGGCTGGAAACACCATATATTTT. The CDR3, completed at both ends by the reference TRBV11-3 and TRBJ1-3 genes, gives the full variable domain EAGVVQSPRYKIIEKKQPVAFWCNPISGHNTLYWYLQNLGQGPELLIRYENEEAVDDSQLPKDRFSAERLKGVDSTLKIQPAELGDSAVYLCASSLDLGAGNTIYFGEGSWLTVV.